This T cell receptor beta chain was observed in a study of radiation and T cells in renal cell carcinoma. The V end was cut by 6 bases, the J end by 2 bases, with 9 bases between. Germline V gives CDR1 SNHLY, CDR2 FYNNEI. This CDR3 comprises 13 residues. Stated time point: baseline pretreatment blood. Documented treatment: 15 Gy SBRT to primary tumor, nephrectomy 4 weeks later. Clear cell pathology was present in this patient's renal cell carcinoma. The repertoire was sequenced with immunoSEQ multiplex PCR; TCRdb's copy has only in-frame clones and lacks some. The sample has roughly 100,000 clones; 65% to 90% are singletons.

The clonotype was recovered from a man aged 45-65 years with renal cell carcinoma. This sequence joins TRBV2 and TRBJ2-3; D is possibly TRBD1 (5 bases). The sequencing here drew on blood, taken from a patient whose treatment included radiotherapy and nephrectomy. CDR3 DNA: TGTGCCAGCAGGGACAACCCCACAGATACGCAGTATTTT. Amino acid sequence: CASRDNPTDTQYF. The whole variable domain, remainder taken from reference TRBV2 and TRBJ2-3, is EPEVTQTPSHQVTQMGQEVILRCVPISNHLYFYWYRQILGQKVEFLVSFYNNEISEKSEIFDDQFSVERPDGSNFTLKIRSTKLEDSAMYFCASRDNPTDTQYFGPGTRLTVL.